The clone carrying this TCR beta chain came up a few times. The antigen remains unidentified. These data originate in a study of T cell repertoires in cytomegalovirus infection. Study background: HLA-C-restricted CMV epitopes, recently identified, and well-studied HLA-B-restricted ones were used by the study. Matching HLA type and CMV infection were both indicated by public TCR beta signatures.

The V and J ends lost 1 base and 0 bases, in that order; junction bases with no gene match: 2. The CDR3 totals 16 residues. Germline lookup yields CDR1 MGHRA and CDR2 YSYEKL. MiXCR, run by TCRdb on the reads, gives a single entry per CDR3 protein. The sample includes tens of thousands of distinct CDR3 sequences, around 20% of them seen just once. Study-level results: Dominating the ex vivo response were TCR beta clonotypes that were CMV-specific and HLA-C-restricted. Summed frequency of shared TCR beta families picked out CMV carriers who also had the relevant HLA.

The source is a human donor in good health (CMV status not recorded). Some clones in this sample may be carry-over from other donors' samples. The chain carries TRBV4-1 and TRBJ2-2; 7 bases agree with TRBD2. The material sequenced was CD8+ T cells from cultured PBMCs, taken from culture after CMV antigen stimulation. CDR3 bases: TGCGCCAGCAGCCAAGTAGCGGGTGCGAACACCGGGGAGCTGTTTTTT. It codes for CASSQVAGANTGELFF.